One and the same sample provided the 20 T cell receptor beta chains below, sequenced in a study of human T cells and chemical hapten exposure. This sample's time point: patch test 1, 2 weeks after DPC sensitization. As to treatment: therapeutic diphenylcyclopropenone sensitization with weekly scalp DPC. Using its own MiXCR run on the RACE reads, TCRdb lists one record per CDR3 protein. Here the sample spans 65,000 to 95,000 distinct CDR3 sequences, 12% being singletons. Sample: whole blood, taken in connection with sensitization to the hapten diphenylcyclopropenone (DPC). Receptors were obtained from a woman in her sixties with alopecia areata. Some clones in this sample may be carry-over from other donors' samples.

This clonotype occurred many times. This chain connects TRBV6-5 to TRBJ1-6; 8 bases agree with TRBD1. The V gene end was trimmed by 6 bases and the J gene end by 10 bases; junction bases not matched to a gene: 8. There are 14 residues in the CDR3. Germline CDR1 reads MNHEY; CDR2 reads SVGAGI. The CDR3 loop is CASSPKDRASPLHF. CDR3 in DNA: TGTGCCAGCAGCCCGAAGGACAGGGCCTCACCCCTCCACTTT.

This clonotype has just a few counts. In DNA, the CDR3 is TGTGCCAGCAGCCCGCCAGGGGGTCAGCCCCAGCATTTT. Translated, it gives CASSPPGGQPQHF. This sequence joins TRBV11-2 and TRBJ1-5; 7 bases fit TRBD1. There are 13 residues in the CDR3. V shed 5 bases and J 6 bases; nucleotides not matched to a gene: 4. Germline V gives CDR1 SGHAT, CDR2 FQNNGV.

This clonotype was counted ten times or more. V and J are TRBV18 and TRBJ1-5; weak D call: TRBD1 (5 bases). V lost 3 bases and J 2 bases, leaving 14 bases between the germline ends. Germline V CDR1 and CDR2: KGHSH, LQKENI. CDR3 length equals 16 residues. The CDR3 is CASSPFGRARNQPQHF. The CDR3 nucleotides read TGTGCCAGCTCACCCTTTGGCAGGGCGCGCAATCAGCCCCAGCATTTT.

The rearrangement uses TRBV12-3 or TRBV12-4 and TRBJ2-5; 8 bases fit TRBD1. The CDR3 covers 14 residues. V was pared by 1 base and J by 5 bases, with 3 bases of the junction left unmatched. The CDR3 DNA follows: TGTGCCAGCAGTTTAGGGACAGGGAAGGAGACCCAGTACTTC. Its protein product is CASSLGTGKETQYF.

This clonotype occurred many times. V and J are TRBV4-1 and TRBJ1-5; the D is unclear. V was clipped by 1 base and J by 6 bases, with 7 bases between them. This CDR3 has 13 amino acids. Germline V gene lookup returns CDR1 MGHRA and CDR2 YSYEKL. Written as DNA, the CDR3 is TGCGCCAGCAGCCAAGTGGCCGGTCAGCCCCAGCATTTT. It yields the protein CASSQVAGQPQHF.

The chain employs TRBV12-3 or TRBV12-4 and TRBJ2-2; D remains ambiguous. V lost 2 bases, J lost 2 bases, and 3 bases lay in between. This CDR3 has 13 residues. CDR3 residues: CASSLFNTGELFF. As DNA, the CDR3 is TGTGCCAGCAGTTTATTTAACACCGGGGAGCTGTTTTTT.

This clonotype was detected a few times. The rearrangement links TRBV5-4 to TRBJ1-1, with D unresolved. The CDR3 sequence is 17 residues long. The V gene's germline CDR1 is SGHNT and CDR2 YYREEE (reference sequence). V was cut by 0 bases and J by 4 bases, with 19 bases left in between. CDR3 sequence reads: CASSLERNSGLPTEAFF. The CDR3 bases are TGTGCCAGCAGCTTGGAGAGGAATAGCGGGTTACCCACTGAAGCTTTCTTT.

The chain is built from TRBV28 and TRBJ1-2; D ambiguous. Germline loops: CDR1 MDHEN, CDR2 SYDVKM. The CDR3 extends over 13 amino acids. Trimming removed 1 base from V and 4 bases from J, with 7 bases in between. CDR3 sequence (DNA): TGTGCCAGCAGTTTATTGGGTGGCTATGGCTACACCTTC. Protein product: CASSLLGGYGYTF.

Concerning this clonotype: A read error may explain this, as a much larger clone is one base away. The chain recombines TRBV7-9 with TRBJ1-1, with no clear D. This CDR3 region has 13 residues. CDR1 is SEHNR and CDR2 is FQNEAQ in the germline V gene (reference sequence). CDR3 nucleotides: TGTGACAGCAGCTTAATGGAGAACACTGAAGCTTTCTTT. Translated: CDSSLMENTEAFF. Full variable domain (remainder filled in from reference TRBV7-9 and TRBJ1-1): DTGVSQNPRHKITKRGQNVTFRCDPISEHNRLYWYRQTLGQGPEFLTYFQNEAQLEKSRLLSDRFSAERPKGSFSTLEIQRTEQGDSAMYLCDSSLMENTEAFFGQGTRLTVV.

This clonotype was counted a few times. The chain links TRBV5-1 to TRBJ2-5, with 15 bases that match TRBD2. After removal of 2 bases from V and 4 bases from J, the junction contained 6 bases not matched to a gene. This CDR3 contains 17 residues. Germline V gene sequence: CDR1 SGHRS, CDR2 YFSETQ. The CDR3 nucleotides read TGCGCCAGCAGCTTCTTACCGGGACTAGCGGGAGGAGAGACCCAGTACTTC. Its translation: CASSFLPGLAGGETQYF.

The V and J genes are TRBV3-1 and TRBJ1-5; D gene unclear. Germline V gene sequence: CDR1 LGHDT, CDR2 YNNKEL (reference sequence). V shed 0 bases and J shed 8 bases, with 8 bases lying between them. The CDR3 sequence is 13 residues long. This chain's CDR3 is CASSQEGYKPQHF. The CDR3 DNA follows: TGTGCCAGCAGCCAAGAAGGGTACAAGCCCCAGCATTTT.

This chain uses TRBV7-6 with TRBJ1-6; possibly TRBD1 for D (5 bases). This CDR3 is 19 amino acids long. Per the germline V gene, CDR1 is SGHVS and CDR2 is FNYEAQ. V was shortened by 1 base and J by 0 bases, with 16 bases between the two germline ends. Here the CDR3 DNA reads TGTGCCAGCAGCTTAGTGTCCCCGGACAAGAGCTCCTATAATTCACCCCTCCACTTT. Amino acid sequence: CASSLVSPDKSSYNSPLHF.

This clonotype was picked up many times. The CDR3, as DNA: TGTGCCAGCATGGAGGGTTCAGGAAAGTCCACTGAAGCTTTCTTT. The encoded protein is CASMEGSGKSTEAFF. The chain combines TRBV2 with TRBJ1-1; D uncertain. Germline V gene sequence: CDR1 SNHLY, CDR2 FYNNEI. Trimming pared 7 bases from V and 4 bases from J, leaving 19 bases between. This CDR3 has 15 residues.

Only a few counts were recorded for this clonotype. The chain's CDR3 is CSAPLWGVAGVTETQYF. CDR3 in DNA: TGCAGTGCTCCCCTTTGGGGAGTAGCGGGGGTTACAGAGACCCAGTACTTC. V usage is TRBV20-1 and J usage is TRBJ2-5; 9 nucleotides line up with TRBD2. Germline lookup yields CDR1 DFQATT and CDR2 SNEGSKA (reference sequence). V dropped 5 bases and J dropped 4; count of bases not matched to a gene: 17. This CDR3 is built from 17 residues.

This clonotype was recorded many times. This sequence joins TRBV6-5 and TRBJ2-3, with 10 bases aligning to TRBD2. Germline V gives CDR1 MNHEY, CDR2 SVGAGI. V lost 2 bases and J lost 1; bases outside the gene matches: 6. The CDR3 covers 17 residues. CDR3 in DNA: TGTGCCAGCAGTTACACACCCCTAGCGGGGGGCACAGATACGCAGTATTTT. It is translated as CASSYTPLAGGTDTQYF.

The chain recombines TRBV7-9 with TRBJ1-1; D gene uncertain. From germline, CDR1 is SEHNR and CDR2 FQNEAQ (reference sequence). Between the trimmed V and J ends, which lost 1 base and 5 bases, there was a span of 8 bases. The CDR3 length is 13 residues. The CDR3 coding sequence is TGTGCCAGCAGCTTAGAACGTAGGACTGAAGCTTTCTTT. Residues: CASSLERRTEAFF.

This clonotype was seen repeatedly, ten times or more. The V and J genes are TRBV7-9 and TRBJ1-2; D is undetermined. CDR1 and CDR2 (germline): SEHNR, FQNEAQ (reference sequence). Deletions cut 3 bases from V and 0 bases from J, with 5 bases between. The CDR3 has 13 amino acids. CDR3 protein: CASSFFTNYGYTF. The CDR3 coding sequence is TGTGCCAGCAGCTTTTTCACTAACTATGGCTACACCTTC.

This clonotype has a count of ten or more. This chain connects TRBV11-2 to TRBJ2-7; a weak D match, TRBD2 (5 bases). Trimming removed 4 bases at V and 3 bases at J, with 7 bases between. This CDR3 comprises 12 residues. From germline, CDR1 is SGHAT and CDR2 FQNNGV. CDR3 sequence: CASSSRVYEQYF. The CDR3 nucleotides are TGTGCCAGCAGCTCGCGGGTCTACGAGCAGTACTTC.

This clonotype was counted a few times. V and J are TRBV29-1 and TRBJ2-2, with D maybe TRBD1 (5 bases). Trimming took 0 bases from V and 1 from J, leaving 12 bases between them. Germline CDR1 is SQVTM and CDR2 is ANQGSEA. The CDR3 loop spans 16 amino acids. This CDR3 is CSVEDRRTRNTGELFF. DNA of the CDR3: TGCAGCGTTGAAGATCGGCGGACAAGGAACACCGGGGAGCTGTTTTTT.

Notes on this clonotype: The junction does not match germline at one end; this may be a read error. V usage is TRBV7-7 and J usage is TRBJ2-2, with D perhaps TRBD1 or TRBD2 (5 bases each). CDR1 is SSHAT and CDR2 is FNYEAQ in the germline V gene (reference sequence). This CDR3 has 15 residues. The CDR3, as DNA: TGTGCTAGCAGCTTAGCGCCAGGGTGGACCGGGGAGCTGTTTTTT. Translating gives CASSLAPGWTGELFF.